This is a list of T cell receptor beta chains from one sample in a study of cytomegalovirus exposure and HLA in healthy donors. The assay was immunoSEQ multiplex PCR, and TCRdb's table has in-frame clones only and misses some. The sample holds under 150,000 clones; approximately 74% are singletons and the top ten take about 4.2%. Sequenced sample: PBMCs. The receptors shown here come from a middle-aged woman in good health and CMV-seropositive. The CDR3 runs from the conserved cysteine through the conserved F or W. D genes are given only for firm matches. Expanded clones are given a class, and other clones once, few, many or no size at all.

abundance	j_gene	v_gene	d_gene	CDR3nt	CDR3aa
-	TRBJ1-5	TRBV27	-	TGTGCCAGCAGTGACTCCCTAAATCAGCCCCAGCATTTT	CASSDSLNQPQHF
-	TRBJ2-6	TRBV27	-	TGTGCCAGCAGTCAGGTCTTTGGGGCCAACGTCCTGACTTTC	CASSQVFGANVLTF
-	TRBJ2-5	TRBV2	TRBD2	TGTGCCAGCAGTGAACTAGCGGGGGCTATTAGATGGGAGACCCAGTACTTC	CASSELAGAIRWETQYF
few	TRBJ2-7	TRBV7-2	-	TGTGCCAGCAGCTCCACCTACGAGCAGTACTTC	CASSSTYEQYF
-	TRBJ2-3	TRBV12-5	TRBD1	TGTGCTAGTGGTAGGACAGGGGGCACAGATACGCAGTATTTT	CASGRTGGTDTQYF
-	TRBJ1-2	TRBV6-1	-	TGTGCCAGCAGTGAAAATGGGGCAGCTAACTATGGCTACACCTTC	CASSENGAANYGYTF
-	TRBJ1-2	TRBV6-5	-	TGTGCCAGCAGTTACGGGGGACTTCCTTCTAACTATGGCTACACCTTC	CASSYGGLPSNYGYTF
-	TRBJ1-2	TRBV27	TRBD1	TGTGCCAGCAGTTTGGGTCAGGGGGACGGCTACACCTTC	CASSLGQGDGYTF
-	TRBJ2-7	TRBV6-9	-	TGTGCCAGCAGTTATATCGTTTACGAGGGTCCCTACGAGCAGTACTTC	CASSYIVYEGPYEQYF
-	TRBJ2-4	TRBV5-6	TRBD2	TGTGCCAGCAGTCTGACTAGCGATGGGCTTTTAGACATTCAGTACTTC	CASSLTSDGLLDIQYF
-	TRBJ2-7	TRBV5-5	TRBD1	TGTGCCAGCAGCTTGGGGGGACAGGGGGCGTGGAAGCAGTACTTC	CASSLGGQGAWKQYF
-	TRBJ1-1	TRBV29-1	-	TGCAGCGCAATTCGGGACACTAACACTGAAGCTTTCTTT	CSAIRDTNTEAFF
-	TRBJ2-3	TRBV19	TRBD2	TGTGCCAGTAGTAGGACTAGCGGGAGCGAGGATACGCAGTATTTT	CASSRTSGSEDTQYF
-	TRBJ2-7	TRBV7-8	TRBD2	TGTGCCAGCAGCTTAGCCCCCCGACTAGCGACCTCCTACGAGCAGTACTTC	CASSLAPRLATSYEQYF
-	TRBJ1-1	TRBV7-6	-	TGTGCCAGCAGCGTGGGGGGGATGAACACTGAAGCTTTCTTT	CASSVGGMNTEAFF
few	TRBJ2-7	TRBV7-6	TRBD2	TGTGCCAGCAGCTTAGGCGGGGGGATCTCCTACGAGCAGTACTTC	CASSLGGGISYEQYF
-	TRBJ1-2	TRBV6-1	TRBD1	TGTGCCAGCAGTGAGACAGGGGGCGCGAGGGGCTACACCTTC	CASSETGGARGYTF
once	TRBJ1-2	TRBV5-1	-	TGCGCCAGCAGCTTGGATCCGGGGTCCTATGGCTACACCTTC	CASSLDPGSYGYTF
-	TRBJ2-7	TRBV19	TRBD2	TGTGCCAGTAGTCCCAGCGGGAGCTACGAGCAGTACTTC	CASSPSGSYEQYF
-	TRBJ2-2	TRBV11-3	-	TGTGCCAGCAGCTCCAGGGGCGCCGGGGAGCTGTTTTTT	CASSSRGAGELFF
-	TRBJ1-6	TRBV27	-	TGTGCCAGCAGTTTATGGGGGGACTCACCCCTCCACTTT	CASSLWGDSPLHF
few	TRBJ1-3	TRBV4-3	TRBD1	TGCGCCAGCAGCCAAGATCATATAGGGGACAGTGAGAGAAACACCATATATTTT	CASSQDHIGDSERNTIYF
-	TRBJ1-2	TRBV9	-	TGTGCCAGCAGCGTAGTTCCGACAGGCCACTATGGCTACACCTTC	CASSVVPTGHYGYTF
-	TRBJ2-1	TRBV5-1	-	TGCGCCAGCAGCCACGGGGAGCTCTACAATGAGCAGTTCTTC	CASSHGELYNEQFF
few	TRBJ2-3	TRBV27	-	TGTGCCAGCAGTCCAGGACAGACCCTTAGCACAGATACGCAGTATTTT	CASSPGQTLSTDTQYF
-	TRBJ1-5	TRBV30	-	TGTGCCTGGAGTGTACGGGCAGGGGAACGCAATCAGCCCCAGCATTTT	CAWSVRAGERNQPQHF
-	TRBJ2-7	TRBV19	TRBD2	TGTGCCAGTAGTATAGGGGGAGTAGCGGGGGTTTACGAGCAGTACTTC	CASSIGGVAGVYEQYF
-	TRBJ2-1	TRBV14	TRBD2	TGTGCCAGCAGCCAAGAAAGGCTAGCGGGATACAATGAGCAGTTCTTC	CASSQERLAGYNEQFF
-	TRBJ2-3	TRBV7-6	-	TGTGCCAGCAGGGCAACAGTGGGCACAGATACGCAGTATTTT	CASRATVGTDTQYF
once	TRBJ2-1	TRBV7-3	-	TGTGCCAGCAGCCTAGACGGGGACAATGAGCAGTTCTTC	CASSLDGDNEQFF
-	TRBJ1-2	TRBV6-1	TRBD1	TGTGCCAGCAGTGTGGGACAGAAAGCCTCCCTTGGTGGCTACACCTTC	CASSVGQKASLGGYTF
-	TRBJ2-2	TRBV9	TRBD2	TGTGCCAGCAGCCCCGGGTCGCTAGCGGGAATCACCGGGGAGCTGTTTTTT	CASSPGSLAGITGELFF
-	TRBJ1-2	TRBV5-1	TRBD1	TGCGCCAGCAGCTTGGAAATTGGGGCAGGGGGCGCGGCGGGTGGCTACACCTTC	CASSLEIGAGGAAGGYTF
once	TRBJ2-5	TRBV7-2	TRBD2	TGTGCCAGCAGACAGGGACTAGCGGGAGAAGAGACCCAGTACTTC	CASRQGLAGEETQYF
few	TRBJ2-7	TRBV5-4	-	TGTGCCAGCAGCTCCGGACAGTGGGTCTACGAGCAGTACTTC	CASSSGQWVYEQYF
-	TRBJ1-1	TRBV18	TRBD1	TGTGCCAGCTTACAGGACAGGGAGGCGACTGAAGCTTTCTTT	CASLQDREATEAFF
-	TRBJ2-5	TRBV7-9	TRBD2	TGTGCCAGCAGCGGAACTAGCGGGGAGACCCAGTACTTC	CASSGTSGETQYF
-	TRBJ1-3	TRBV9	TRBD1	TGTGCCAGCAGCGCCCGGGGGACAGGGGGAAACACCATATATTTT	CASSARGTGGNTIYF
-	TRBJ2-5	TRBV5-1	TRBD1	TGCGCCAGCAGCGTCCGGGACAGGGGGCAAGAGACCCAGTACTTC	CASSVRDRGQETQYF
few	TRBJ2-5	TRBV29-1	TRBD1	TGCAGCGTGACGGGACAGGACCAAGAGACCCAGTACTTC	CSVTGQDQETQYF
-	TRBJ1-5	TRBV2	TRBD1	TGTGCCAGCAGCTCCCCAGGGGGCCGGGGGCAGCCCCAGCATTTT	CASSSPGGRGQPQHF
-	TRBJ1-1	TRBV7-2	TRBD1	TGTGCCAGCAGCTTAGAAGCAGGGGGAAGGACTGAAGCTTTCTTT	CASSLEAGGRTEAFF
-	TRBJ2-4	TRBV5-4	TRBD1	TGTGCCAGCAGCCCAGGTCCCGGGACAGAGAACATTCAGTACTTC	CASSPGPGTENIQYF
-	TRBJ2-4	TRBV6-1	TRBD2	TGTGCCAGCAGTGTTGCCCTAGCGCCGGGGGGGGTTGGCAAAAACATTCAGTACTTC	CASSVALAPGGVGKNIQYF
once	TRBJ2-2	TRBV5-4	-	TGTGCCAGCAGCCCGCAGGGGTTCGGGGAGCTGTTTTTT	CASSPQGFGELFF